The rows below give T cell receptor beta chains drawn from one sample of a study of T cells in Graves' hyperthyroidism and ophthalmopathy. MiXCR, applied by TCRdb to the multiplex PCR reads, yields one record per CDR3 protein. The data show about 96,000 distinct CDR3 sequences, around 52% seen once. The material sequenced was blood. The origin of the receptors is a woman aged 40 to 50 with Graves' hyperthyroidism. Each CDR3 is given with its conserved first and last residue. The D gene is left open where the match is weak. Size tells how often a clone was seen (once, few, many) or the class of an expanded clone, and some rows leave it out.

v_call	j_call	clone_size	d_call	cdr3_aa	cdr3_nt
TRBV2	TRBJ1-4	few	-	CASSSPQGNEKLFF	TGTGCCAGCAGTTCCCCCCAGGGAAATGAAAAACTGTTTTTT
TRBV2	TRBJ2-2	once	TRBD1	CASSGQLGTGITGELFF	TGTGCCAGCAGTGGGCAACTTGGGACAGGGATCACCGGGGAGCTGTTTTTT
TRBV29-1	TRBJ1-2	-	TRBD1	CSVPGQGFDYTF	TGCAGCGTTCCCGGACAGGGCTTCGACTACACCTTC
TRBV29-1	TRBJ2-2	few	-	CSVVGGAAGELFF	TGCAGCGTTGTCGGCGGGGCGGCCGGGGAGCTGTTTTTT
TRBV7-9	TRBJ1-2	-	-	CASSLGEGFYGYTF	TGTGCCAGCAGCTTAGGGGAGGGCTTCTATGGCTACACCTTC
TRBV7-2	TRBJ2-6	-	-	CASSLRRTGANVLTF	TGTGCCAGCAGTTTACGCCGAACAGGGGCCAACGTCCTGACTTTC
TRBV27	TRBJ1-5	-	-	CATSPGSNQPQHF	TGTGCCACTTCCCCAGGGTCGAATCAGCCCCAGCATTTT
TRBV7-8	TRBJ1-4	-	-	CASSLGRPTWGNEKLFF	TGTGCCAGCAGCTTAGGTAGACCCACTTGGGGTAATGAAAAACTGTTTTTT
TRBV2	TRBJ1-5	-	-	CASSEGGNQPQHF	TGTGCCAGCAGTGAAGGCGGCAATCAGCCCCAGCATTTT
TRBV12-3/TRBV12-4	TRBJ2-3	many	TRBD2	CASRALADTQYF	TGTGCCAGCAGGGCACTAGCGGATACGCAGTATTTT
TRBV29-1	TRBJ2-7	-	-	CSVAGTPYEQYF	TGCAGCGTTGCCGGGACACCCTACGAGCAGTACTTC
TRBV7-2	TRBJ2-5	many	-	CASSLGGEETQYF	TGTGCCAGCAGCTTAGGAGGGGAAGAGACCCAGTACTTC
TRBV7-2	TRBJ1-1	few	TRBD1	CASSFRGDRVAFF	TGTGCCAGCAGCTTTCGAGGGGACAGGGTGGCTTTCTTT
TRBV12-5	TRBJ2-7	many	-	CASGPDLYEQYF	TGTGCTAGTGGTCCGGACCTCTACGAGCAGTACTTC
TRBV2	TRBJ1-5	-	-	CASSLGVAAPQHF	TGTGCCAGCAGCCTCGGGGTCGCCGCGCCCCAGCATTTT
TRBV27	TRBJ1-1	once	TRBD1	CASSFRDSHEAFF	TGTGCCAGCAGTTTCCGGGACAGCCATGAAGCTTTCTTT
TRBV2	TRBJ1-2	once	TRBD1	CASGTAGRGRYGYTF	TGTGCCAGCGGTACGGCAGGGAGGGGGCGATATGGCTACACCTTC
TRBV29-1	TRBJ1-1	-	-	CSVRGRQANTEAFF	TGCAGCGTTAGGGGTAGGCAGGCGAACACTGAAGCTTTCTTT
TRBV2	TRBJ2-7	few	-	CASSLGSNFPYEQYF	TGTGCCAGCAGTTTAGGTTCCAACTTCCCCTACGAGCAGTACTTC
TRBV5-1	TRBJ1-1	many	-	CASSLEWVNTEAFF	TGCGCCAGCAGCTTGGAATGGGTGAACACTGAAGCTTTCTTT
TRBV7-2	TRBJ1-1	few	-	CASSPLLSTGSPEAFF	TGTGCCAGCTCACCACTCCTATCTACAGGGTCTCCTGAAGCTTTCTTT
TRBV20-1	TRBJ1-1	-	-	CSAWQKHTEAFF	TGCAGTGCCTGGCAGAAGCACACTGAAGCTTTCTTT
TRBV7-6	TRBJ2-3	many	-	CASSSLVADTQYF	TGTGCCAGCAGCTCCCTAGTTGCAGATACGCAGTATTTT
TRBV15	TRBJ2-5	-	TRBD2	CATSPPTSGRIPTQETQYF	TGTGCCACCAGCCCGCCGACTAGCGGGAGAATCCCCACACAAGAGACCCAGTACTTC